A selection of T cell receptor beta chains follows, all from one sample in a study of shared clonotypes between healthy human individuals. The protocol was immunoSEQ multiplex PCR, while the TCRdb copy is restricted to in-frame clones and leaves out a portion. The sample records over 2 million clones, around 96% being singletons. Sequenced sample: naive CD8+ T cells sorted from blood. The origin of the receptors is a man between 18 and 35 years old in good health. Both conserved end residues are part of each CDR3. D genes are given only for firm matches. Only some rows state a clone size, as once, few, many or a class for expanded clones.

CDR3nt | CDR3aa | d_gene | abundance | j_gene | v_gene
TGTGCCAGAATAAATTGGCTAGCGGGAAACGAGCAGTACTTC | CARINWLAGNEQYF | TRBD2 | - | TRBJ2-7 | TRBV5-3
TGTGCCAGCAGCTTAGCGATGGCACCCCCGGGCTATGGCTACACCTTC | CASSLAMAPPGYGYTF | - | - | TRBJ1-2 | TRBV7-9
TGTGCCATCAATCCAAACCCGGGACAGGAAACCTACGAGCAGTACTTC | CAINPNPGQETYEQYF | TRBD1 | - | TRBJ2-7 | TRBV10-3
TGTGCCAGCAGTCACCTGACTCAAGATAATGAAAAACTGTTTTTT | CASSHLTQDNEKLFF | - | - | TRBJ1-4 | TRBV28
TGTGCCAGCAGCTTAGAGGGCAGCTATAGCAATCAGCCCCAGCATTTT | CASSLEGSYSNQPQHF | - | - | TRBJ1-5 | TRBV7-9
TGTGCCAGCACCTCGTACGACGGGGAGCTGTTTTTT | CASTSYDGELFF | - | once | TRBJ2-2 | TRBV5-6
TGTGCCAGCAGTTACCCGAACAGTTACGAGCAGTACTTC | CASSYPNSYEQYF | - | - | TRBJ2-7 | TRBV6-6
TGTGCCAGCAGTGACTCGCCCGGGTACGAGCAGTACTTC | CASSDSPGYEQYF | - | once | TRBJ2-7 | TRBV6-4
TGTGCCATAGGGGGTTACGAGCAGTACTTC | CAIGGYEQYF | - | - | TRBJ2-7 | TRBV10-3
TGCGCCAGCAGCTCAGGACAGCATCCTGAAGCTTTCTTT | CASSSGQHPEAFF | - | - | TRBJ1-1 | TRBV5-1
TGTGCCAGCAGCAATACAGGGGTTCAGGAGCAGTTCTTC | CASSNTGVQEQFF | TRBD1 | - | TRBJ2-1 | TRBV6-5
TGTGCCAGCAGTTTAGCAGTGAACTATGGCTACACCTTC | CASSLAVNYGYTF | - | - | TRBJ1-2 | TRBV27
TGTGCCAGCAGTGAAGCGGTCGTCCTAAGCACAGATACGCAGTATTTT | CASSEAVVLSTDTQYF | - | - | TRBJ2-3 | TRBV6-1
TGTGCCAGCAGCTTAGATCACAGTTCACCCCTCCACTTT | CASSLDHSSPLHF | - | - | TRBJ1-6 | TRBV11-3
TGTGCCAGCAGCCAGGACAGGGCGAACACTGAAGCTTTCTTT | CASSQDRANTEAFF | TRBD1 | few | TRBJ1-1 | TRBV13
TGTGCCAGCAGCTTATACCCTATGGGGGAAGAGACCCAGTACTTC | CASSLYPMGEETQYF | - | - | TRBJ2-5 | TRBV7-9
TGTGCCAGCAGAGAATTACAGGTCTACGAGCAGTACTTC | CASRELQVYEQYF | - | - | TRBJ2-7 | TRBV2
TGTGCCAGCAGGGGACTAGCGTCCTACGAGCAGTACTTC | CASRGLASYEQYF | TRBD2 | - | TRBJ2-7 | TRBV27
TGTGCCAGTAGTATCGGGACTACTCATGAAGAGCAGTACTTC | CASSIGTTHEEQYF | TRBD2 | - | TRBJ2-7 | TRBV19
TGTGCCAGCAGCTTAGTCGGGCTTCCAAGGAGGACCGGGGAGCTGTTTTTT | CASSLVGLPRRTGELFF | - | - | TRBJ2-2 | TRBV7-9
TGTGCCAGCAAAACCAGGGGCAATTCACCCCTCCACTTT | CASKTRGNSPLHF | - | - | TRBJ1-6 | TRBV5-4
TGTGCCAGCAGCACCGTGGGTTGGGAGCAGTTCTTC | CASSTVGWEQFF | - | - | TRBJ2-1 | TRBV5-4
TGTGCCAGCAGTCCCGGGCCGGGGAGCAATCAGCCCCAGCATTTT | CASSPGPGSNQPQHF | - | - | TRBJ1-5 | TRBV27
TGTGCCAGCAGTTCCTCCCTTGGCCAGCTTAACTATGGCTACACCTTC | CASSSSLGQLNYGYTF | - | once | TRBJ1-2 | TRBV27
TGTGCCAGCAGTGAAGCCCTGTTGAGTGTCCGGGACTTCACCTACGAGCAGTACTTC | CASSEALLSVRDFTYEQYF | - | - | TRBJ2-7 | TRBV2
TGTGCCACCAGCAGAGGGCGAGGAGTGGGCCAGCCCCAGCATTTT | CATSRGRGVGQPQHF | - | - | TRBJ1-5 | TRBV15
TGTGCCAGCCCGCGGGAGACCGGGGAGCTGTTTTTT | CASPRETGELFF | TRBD2 | - | TRBJ2-2 | TRBV11-2
TGTGCCAGCAGCTACAGGGGAGGCGGGGAGCTGTTTTTT | CASSYRGGGELFF | - | - | TRBJ2-2 | TRBV7-6
TGTGCCAGCAGCGAATCCGGGACAGGGGGTGACACTGAAGCTTTCTTT | CASSESGTGGDTEAFF | TRBD1 | - | TRBJ1-1 | TRBV13
TGTGCCAGCAGTTACTCGATAGGACAGGTTAACTACGAGCAGTACTTC | CASSYSIGQVNYEQYF | TRBD1 | - | TRBJ2-7 | TRBV6-5
TGTGCCAGCAGCCCTAGCGGGGTGAGCACCGGGGAGCTGTTTTTT | CASSPSGVSTGELFF | TRBD2 | - | TRBJ2-2 | TRBV7-9
TGTGCCAGCAGCCCAGGACTAGCGGGGTACGAGCAGTACTTC | CASSPGLAGYEQYF | TRBD2 | - | TRBJ2-7 | TRBV9
TGTGCCAGCAGTCATCTGTCCTTTCGACCGGGGCTTCCCTACGAGCAGTACTTC | CASSHLSFRPGLPYEQYF | - | - | TRBJ2-7 | TRBV27
TGTGCCAGCAGTTCCGAGAGCGGGAGGGCCCCTGAGCAGTTCTTC | CASSSESGRAPEQFF | TRBD2 | - | TRBJ2-1 | TRBV7-9
TGTGCCAGCAGTTACCAAGGGGAGGCAGATACGCAGTATTTT | CASSYQGEADTQYF | - | - | TRBJ2-3 | TRBV6-5
TGTGCCAGCAGTGACCATGGTGACAGGGGGCTTGACTTGGTCTATGGCTACACCTTC | CASSDHGDRGLDLVYGYTF | TRBD1 | - | TRBJ1-2 | TRBV6-4